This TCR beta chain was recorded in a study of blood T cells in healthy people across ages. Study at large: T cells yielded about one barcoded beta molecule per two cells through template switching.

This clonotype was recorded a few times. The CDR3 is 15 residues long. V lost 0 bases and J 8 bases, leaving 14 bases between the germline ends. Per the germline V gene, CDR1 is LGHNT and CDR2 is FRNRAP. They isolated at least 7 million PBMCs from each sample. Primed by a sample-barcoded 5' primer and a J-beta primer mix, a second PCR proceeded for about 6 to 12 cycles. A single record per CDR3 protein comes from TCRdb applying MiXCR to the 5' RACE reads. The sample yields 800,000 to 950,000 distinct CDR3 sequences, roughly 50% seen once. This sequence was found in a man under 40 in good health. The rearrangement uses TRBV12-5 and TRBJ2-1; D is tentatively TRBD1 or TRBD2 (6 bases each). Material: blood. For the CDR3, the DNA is TGTGCTAGTGGTTTGGTACAGGGAGGTCAGGATGAGCAGTTCTTC. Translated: CASGLVQGGQDEQFF.